Each of the 26 T cell receptor beta chains below was sequenced from the same sample in a study of Ad26.COV2.S vaccination and SARS-CoV-2 variants. Regarding treatment: 15 to 20 received Ad26.COV2.S at low or high dose, single or two shots; 5 received placebo; per-sample allocation not given. It was on day 63 after the first vaccine or placebo injection that samples were taken. Using immunoSEQ multiplex PCR, the repertoire was profiled, and TCRdb retains in-frame clones only, with some absent. The sample holds about 350,000 clones; roughly 89% are singletons and the top ten take approximately 5%. Sequencing used peripheral blood, obtained in a trial of Ad26.COV2.S vaccine versus placebo. Receptors were obtained from a person aged 18 to 59 who received the Ad26.COV2.S COVID-19 vaccine or a placebo.

This clone was seen more than once but under ten times. The genes are TRBV4-2 and TRBJ1-1; no firm D call. Per germline, CDR1 LGHNA and CDR2 YNFKEQ. Trimming left V 0 bases short and J 1 base short, with 9 bases between. The CDR3 runs 15 residues. CDR3 region: CASSQEVSENTEAFF. CDR3 DNA sequence: TGTGCCAGCAGCCAAGAAGTATCGGAGAACACTGAAGCTTTCTTT.

J is TRBJ2-3 and V is TRBV19, with D maybe TRBD2 (5 bases). Germline CDR1 and CDR2: LNHDA and SQIVND (reference sequence). The CDR3 has 19 amino acids. V was trimmed by 6 bases and J by 0 bases, leaving 25 bases between them. CDR3 nucleotide sequence: TGTGCCAGTAGACGTAACCATCAAGCGAGAGGGTCTAGCACAGATACGCAGTATTTT. Its protein product is CASRRNHQARGSSTDTQYF.

This clone was counted a few times. The chain employs TRBV3-1 (or the pseudogene TRBV3-2) and TRBJ2-5, with 8 positions matching TRBD2. Per the germline V gene, CDR1 is LGHDT and CDR2 is YNNKEL (reference sequence). Trimming took 3 bases from V and 3 from J; bases not matched to a gene: 9. This CDR3 has 16 residues. CDR3 sequence: CASSHSSGGYEETQYF. The CDR3 nucleotides read TGTGCCAGCAGCCATAGCAGCGGGGGTTATGAAGAGACCCAGTACTTC.

This chain links TRBV5-8 with TRBJ2-1, with 10 bases lining up with TRBD1. Germline V lookup: CDR1 SGHTS, CDR2 YDEGEE. V trimming: 6 bases; J trimming: 4 bases; junction bases outside the gene matches: 19. The CDR3 totals 19 residues. The DNA of the CDR3 is TGTGCCAGCAACATGGCGGGACAGGGGTGGGAAGTATTGTACAATGAGCAGTTCTTC. It codes for CASNMAGQGWEVLYNEQFF. The full variable domain, in which reference TRBV5-8 and TRBJ2-1 provide the parts outside the CDR3, is EAGVTQSPTHLIKTRGQQATLRCSPISGHTSVYWYQQALGLGLQFLLWYDEGEERNRGNFPPRFSGRQFPNYSSELNVNALELEDSALYLCASNMAGQGWEVLYNEQFFGPGTRLTVL.

The rearrangement links TRBV3-1 (or the pseudogene TRBV3-2) to TRBJ2-3, with unresolved D. Deletions cut 3 bases from V and 0 bases from J, with 10 bases between. The germline V gene has CDR1 LGHDT and CDR2 YNNKEL (reference sequence). CDR3 length: 15 residues. CDR3 nucleotides: TGTGCCAGCAGCCATCGCCGTTCTAGCACAGATACGCAGTATTTT. It yields the protein CASSHRRSSTDTQYF.

The chain joins TRBV24-1 to TRBJ2-7, with a possible D match to TRBD1 (6 bases). The CDR3 sequence is 13 residues long. The V and J ends lost 5 bases and 5 bases respectively, with 12 bases between them. CDR1 and CDR2 (germline): KGHDR, SFDVKD. CDR3 coding DNA: TGTGCCACCAGTGCCAGGGGATTCAACGAGCAGTACTTC. This sequence encodes CATSARGFNEQYF.

In regard to this clone: Additional DNA sequences in this sample encode the identical CDR3. V and J are TRBV5-6 and TRBJ2-7; D is perhaps TRBD1 (6 bases). The germline V and J ends were trimmed by 4 bases and 7 bases, with 12 bases remaining between them. CDR3 length: 12 residues. Germline lookup yields CDR1 SGHDT and CDR2 YYEEEE. As DNA, the CDR3 is TGTGCCAGCAGCCTTGGGACATCTGAGCAGTACTTC. This encodes CASSLGTSEQYF.

This chain links TRBV10-3 with TRBJ1-6, with D maybe TRBD1 (5 bases). The CDR3 covers 14 residues. CDR1 is ENHRY and CDR2 is SYGVKD in the germline V gene. V was pared by 0 bases and J by 8 bases, with 8 bases between. The CDR3 protein is CAISESGVDSPLHF. The CDR3 coding sequence is TGTGCCATCAGTGAGTCAGGGGTAGATTCACCCCTCCACTTT.

The CDR3 reads CASSLGASGTSQGEQFF. CDR3 DNA sequence: TGTGCCAGCAGCTTAGGGGCATCGGGGACATCTCAAGGCGAGCAGTTCTTC. V and J are TRBV7-9 and TRBJ2-1; D perhaps matches TRBD1 (6 bases). The CDR3 spans 17 residues. Deletions cut 1 base from V and 10 bases from J, with 23 bases between. The germline gives CDR1 SEHNR, CDR2 FQNEAQ (reference sequence).

The V gene is TRBV6-6, the J gene TRBJ1-4, with 8 bases fitting TRBD1. Unmatched junction bases numbered 6, after V lost 5 bases and J lost 4 bases. Germline V gene data show CDR1 as MNHNY and CDR2 as SVGAGI (reference sequence). The CDR3 runs 15 residues. The CDR3 DNA is TGTGCCAGCAGTCCCGGGACAGGCCGTAATGAAAAACTGTTTTTT. Amino acids: CASSPGTGRNEKLFF.

This chain connects TRBV7-9 to TRBJ2-7; D gene ambiguous. The germline V gene encodes CDR1 SEHNR and CDR2 FQNEAQ (reference sequence). This CDR3 has 14 residues. V was shortened by 2 bases and J by 5 bases, with 13 bases between the two germline ends. The CDR3, as DNA: TGTGCCAGCAGCTTAACACCCCCGGGCCACGAGCAGTACTTC. Encoded protein: CASSLTPPGHEQYF.

The genes are TRBV30 and TRBJ1-1, with D uncertain. CDR3 length equals 12 residues. Trimming shortened V by 2 bases and J by 11 bases, and 15 bases separated the two germline ends. CDR1 and CDR2 from the germline V gene are GTSNPN and SVGIG (reference sequence). CDR3 DNA: TGTGCCTGGAGTACCGGCGGCTTCGGGGCTTTCTTT. Translating gives CAWSTGGFGAFF.

V is TRBV4-3 and J is TRBJ2-7; 9 bases agree with TRBD1. Trimming took 0 bases from V and 1 from J; bases not matched to a gene: 7. Germline V CDR1 and CDR2: LGHNA, YSLEER. The CDR3 runs 17 residues. The DNA for the CDR3 is TGCGCCAGCAGCCAAGATGGGGTCGGGACAGGGTCCTACGAGCAGTACTTC. It codes for CASSQDGVGTGSYEQYF.

The J gene is TRBJ2-3, the V gene TRBV9; 13 nucleotides match TRBD2. The CDR3 is made up of 17 amino acids. The V gene end was trimmed by 4 bases and the J gene end by 2 bases; junction bases not matched to a gene: 7. Germline-derived CDR1 and CDR2 are SGDLS and YYNGEE. The CDR3 DNA sequence: TGTGCCAGCAGCCCAAAGGGACTAGCGGGGCTCACAGATACGCAGTATTTT. Residues: CASSPKGLAGLTDTQYF. Looking up the rest from reference TRBV9 and TRBJ2-3 gives the full variable domain: DSGVTQTPKHLITATGQRVTLRCSPRSGDLSVYWYQQSLDQGLQFLIQYYNGEERAKGNILERFSAQQFPDLHSELNLSSLELGDSALYFCASSPKGLAGLTDTQYFGPGTRLTVL.

This sequence joins TRBV7-9 and TRBJ2-7; the match to TRBD1 covers 8 bases. After removal of 4 bases from V and 0 bases from J, the junction contained 5 bases not matched to a gene. This CDR3 region has 15 residues. Germline CDR1 is SEHNR and CDR2 is FQNEAQ (reference sequence). CDR3 region: CASSSEDRGSYEQYF. CDR3 in DNA: TGTGCCAGCAGCTCAGAAGACAGGGGCTCCTACGAGCAGTACTTC.

The rearrangement joins TRBV4-2 to TRBJ2-5; 15 bases map to TRBD2. The CDR3 is 19 residues long. CDR1 LGHNA and CDR2 YNFKEQ come from the germline V gene. Germline trimming cut 1 base from V and 4 bases from J; bases unmatched to any gene: 10. The CDR3 DNA reads as TGTGCCAGCAGCCAAGGCGGACTAGCGGGAGGGGGGGTCAGAGAGACCCAGTACTTC. Amino acid sequence: CASSQGGLAGGGVRETQYF.

Comment on this clone: Different DNA sequences within this sample yield the same CDR3. V and J are TRBV15 and TRBJ1-1; D remains ambiguous. CDR3 size: 13 residues. Trimming took off 4 bases at V and 1 base at J, with 7 bases between the two ends. Germline V gene data show CDR1 as LNHNV and CDR2 as YYDKDF (reference sequence). The CDR3 loop reads CATSIGQNTEAFF. The CDR3 DNA sequence: TGTGCCACCAGCATAGGCCAGAACACTGAAGCTTTCTTT.

This clone appeared a single time. J is TRBJ1-6 and V is TRBV2; D remains ambiguous. Trimming took 8 bases from V and 9 from J, leaving 8 bases between them. The germline V gene has CDR1 SNHLY and CDR2 FYNNEI. The CDR3 length is 11 residues. In nucleotides, the CDR3 is TGTGCCAGCGAAGACCCTTCACCCCTCCACTTT. Translated, it gives CASEDPSPLHF.

This chain links TRBV6-5 with TRBJ1-6, with D possibly TRBD1 on 5 matching bases. CDR3 size: 13 residues. CDR1 MNHEY and CDR2 SVGAGI come from the germline V gene. DNA for the CDR3: TGTACCTTGCGACGGGACCATAATTCACCCCTCCACTTT. Residues: CTLRRDHNSPLHF.

On this clone: Additional DNA sequences in this sample encode the identical CDR3. The rearrangement links TRBV6-5 to TRBJ1-1; 9 nucleotides align to TRBD1. V lost 5 bases to trimming and J lost 5 bases; unmatched junction nucleotides: 3. Germline CDR1 MNHEY, CDR2 SVGAGI. The CDR3 sequence is 13 residues long. The CDR3 sequence is CASSPDRGTEAFF. The CDR3 DNA reads as TGTGCCAGCAGTCCGGACAGGGGTACTGAAGCTTTCTTT.

The V and J genes are TRBV5-5 and TRBJ2-2; D is uncertain. CDR1 and CDR2 from the germline V gene are SGHKS and YYEKEE (reference sequence). The ends were cut back, 0 bases at V and 5 bases at J, with 5 bases in the middle. The CDR3 sequence is 13 residues long. DNA for the CDR3: TGTGCCAGCAGCTTGGTACTGACCGGGGAGCTGTTTTTT. It codes for CASSLVLTGELFF.

CDR3 in DNA: TGTGCCAGCAGCTCAGAGTGGGGGAATGAGCAGTTCTTC. Encoded protein: CASSSEWGNEQFF. The chain recombines TRBV11-1 with TRBJ2-1; D assignment may be TRBD1 or TRBD2 (5 bases each). This CDR3 has 13 residues. Germline loops: CDR1 SGHAT, CDR2 FQDESV (reference sequence). Trimming cost V 4 bases and J 7 bases, with 11 bases left between them.

The rearrangement links TRBV27 to TRBJ1-1; D is perhaps TRBD1 (5 bases). The CDR3 length is 15 residues. CDR1 is MNHEY and CDR2 is SMNVEV in the germline V gene (reference sequence). Trimming took 3 bases from V and 6 from J, leaving 17 bases between them. The CDR3 bases are TGTGCCAGCAGTTTGGGCCAGGGATTAGTTGCTGAAGCTTTCTTT. This translates into CASSLGQGLVAEAFF.

This chain joins TRBV5-1 and TRBJ2-7, with TRBD1 matching 7 bases. The germline V gene encodes CDR1 SGHRS and CDR2 YFSETQ. Trimming at V came to 9 bases and at J to 0 bases, leaving 12 bases not matched to a gene. The CDR3 contains 15 residues. The CDR3 DNA is TGCGCCACTCGCTCCGGACAGGCCAGCTCCTACGAGCAGTACTTC. It yields the protein CATRSGQASSYEQYF.

The chain combines TRBV11-1 with TRBJ2-1; 8 nucleotides line up with TRBD2. The CDR3 runs to 16 residues. Losses at the gene ends were 5 bases for V and 0 bases for J; bases not matched to a gene: 6. Germline V lookup: CDR1 SGHAT, CDR2 FQDESV (reference sequence). CDR3 nucleotide sequence: TGTGCCAGCAGCAAGACTAGCGACCTCTCCTACAATGAGCAGTTCTTC. It codes for CASSKTSDLSYNEQFF.

The chain is built from TRBV7-2 and TRBJ2-7; no definite D call. V lost 1 base and J 0 bases, leaving 7 bases between the germline ends. The CDR3 has 14 residues. Germline V CDR1 and CDR2: SGHTA, FQGNSA. The CDR3 DNA follows: TGTGCCAGCAGCTTAGGTCCAGCCTCCTACGAGCAGTACTTC. Protein product: CASSLGPASYEQYF.